This T cell receptor beta chain was retrieved from a study of blood T cell repertoires in COVID-19. Background on the study: Samples came from the United States, Italy and Spain, spanning acute and convalescent COVID-19.

Some clones are missing from TCRdb's copy, which holds only in-frame ones; the method was immunoSEQ multiplex PCR. Among 150,000 to 180,000 clones listed, approximately 91% were seen once. Germline CDR1 is MNHNY and CDR2 is SVGAGI (reference sequence). The CDR3 runs to 14 residues. The ends lost 6 bases at V and 4 bases at J; junction bases unmatched: 6. This receptor was identified in a woman in her 70s with acute or convalescent COVID-19. Sequenced sample: peripheral blood. The chain is built from TRBV6-6 and TRBJ2-3; 8 nucleotides agree with TRBD1. The CDR3 coding sequence is TGTGCCAGCAGCATTGGACAGGGCCCAGATACGCAGTATTTT. Its translation: CASSIGQGPDTQYF.